Listed below are T cell receptor beta chains from one sample, sequenced in a study of beta chain features in type 1 diabetes. Data came from immunoSEQ multiplex PCR; TCRdb stores just in-frame clones and leaves some out. Found here are 810,000 or so clones, around a sixth of them singletons; the top ten hold 0.023%. The sequencing sample was made of naive CD4+ T cells from blood. All receptors derive from a woman younger than 35 in good health. CDR3s include the opening cysteine and the closing phenylalanine or tryptophan. D genes are given only for firm matches. Not all rows give a size; the values are once, few, many and, for expanded clones, a class.

.	TRBJ2-7	.	TRBV15	TGTGCCACCAGCAGAGATTCCGTCGTGGGCTACGAGCAGTACTTC	CATSRDSVVGYEQYF
.	TRBJ2-3	.	TRBV28	TGTGCCAGCCAGCCCGATAGCACAGATACGCAGTATTTT	CASQPDSTDTQYF
few	TRBJ1-5	.	TRBV15	TGTGCCACCAGCAGAGGGGGTAGCAATCAGCCCCAGCATTTT	CATSRGGSNQPQHF
.	TRBJ2-3	.	TRBV5-1	TGCGCCAGCAGCGGAAACCTCGCGACAGATACGCAGTATTTT	CASSGNLATDTQYF
.	TRBJ2-4	TRBD1	TRBV6-5	TGTGCCAGCCTCCGGGACAGGGTCAAAAACATTCAGTACTTC	CASLRDRVKNIQYF
.	TRBJ2-3	TRBD2	TRBV29-1	TGCAGCGTTGAAGGTACTAGCGGGATCACAGATACGCAGTATTTT	CSVEGTSGITDTQYF
.	TRBJ2-1	TRBD2	TRBV7-9	TGTGCCAGCAGCATCGGACTAGCGGGAACATTCTACAATGAGCAGTTCTTC	CASSIGLAGTFYNEQFF
.	TRBJ2-5	.	TRBV7-9	TGTGCCAGCAGCCTAGGCCCAGAGACCCAGTACTTC	CASSLGPETQYF
.	TRBJ2-1	TRBD2	TRBV19	TGTGCCAGTAGTACCAGCCCCTACGGGACTAAAAGATTAAGCTCCTACAATGAGCAGTTCTTC	CASSTSPYGTKRLSSYNEQFF
.	TRBJ2-1	TRBD2	TRBV2	TGTGCCAGCAGTACTAGCGGAATCGGCGCGGAGCAGTTCTTC	CASSTSGIGAEQFF
.	TRBJ2-7	.	TRBV11-2	TGTGCCAGCAGCCCAACCGGGTACGAGCAGTACTTC	CASSPTGYEQYF
few	TRBJ1-4	.	TRBV7-9	TGTGCCAGCAGCTTAGCACCCAGCAGATATGAAAAACTGTTTTTT	CASSLAPSRYEKLFF
few	TRBJ2-6	.	TRBV4-3	TGCGCCAGCAGCCAAGCTGGGGCCAACGTCCTGACTTTC	CASSQAGANVLTF
.	TRBJ1-1	.	TRBV20-1	TGCAGTACCCGGAGGAACACTGAAGCTTTCTTT	CSTRRNTEAFF
few	TRBJ2-1	TRBD1	TRBV27	TGTGCCAGCAGTTCTCGGACAGGGTCGGATGAGCAGTTCTTC	CASSSRTGSDEQFF
.	TRBJ2-1	TRBD1	TRBV5-5	TGTGCCAGCAGCTTGGCCCCAGGGGGACAGGCAATTTACAATGAGCAGTTCTTC	CASSLAPGGQAIYNEQFF
few	TRBJ2-1	TRBD2	TRBV4-3	TGCGCCAGCAGCCAAGATGGGGGGGGAAATGAGCAGTTCTTC	CASSQDGGGNEQFF
few	TRBJ2-3	TRBD2	TRBV7-9	TGTGCCAGCAGTTCTAGCGGGAGGCGGGGAGGCACAGATACGCAGTATTTT	CASSSSGRRGGTDTQYF
few	TRBJ2-7	.	TRBV7-8	TGTGCCAGCAGCTTATCTAGCTCCTACGAGCAGTACTTC	CASSLSSSYEQYF
few	TRBJ1-1	.	TRBV7-2	TGTGCCAGCAGCTTGACTACAATGAACACTGAAGCTTTCTTT	CASSLTTMNTEAFF
.	TRBJ2-7	.	TRBV28	TGTGCCAGCAGTTTATGGGGCGAGCAGTACTTC	CASSLWGEQYF
.	TRBJ2-1	TRBD2	TRBV9	TGTGCCAGCAGCCCCCAGTCCAGGTGGGCTAGCGGGGTCAATGAGCAGTTCTTC	CASSPQSRWASGVNEQFF
.	TRBJ2-1	TRBD2	TRBV10-3	TGTGCCATCAGTTCTCTAGCGGGAGGGAATGAGCAGTTCTTC	CAISSLAGGNEQFF
.	TRBJ2-1	TRBD1	TRBV19	TGTGCCAGCAGGGACAGGGGGCGAGGTGACAATGAGCAGTTCTTC	CASRDRGRGDNEQFF
.	TRBJ1-1	TRBD1	TRBV18	TGTGCCAGCTCACTCTTCCCGGGACAGGGAACGAACACTGAAGCTTTCTTT	CASSLFPGQGTNTEAFF
.	TRBJ1-2	.	TRBV6-5	TGTGCCAGCAGTTATAGGCTTAACTATGGCTACACCTTC	CASSYRLNYGYTF
.	TRBJ2-5	.	TRBV18	TGTGCCAGCTCACCACGGGGATCCGGAGAGACCCAGTACTTC	CASSPRGSGETQYF
.	TRBJ2-7	.	TRBV5-1	TGCGCCAGCAGCTTGTTCCCAAGCAGGGGAAACGCCTACGAGCAGTACTTC	CASSLFPSRGNAYEQYF
few	TRBJ2-1	.	TRBV7-8	TGTGCCAGCAGCTTAGAGGGCTCGTCTGCTGAGCAGTTCTTC	CASSLEGSSAEQFF
.	TRBJ2-7	TRBD2	TRBV28	TGTGCCAGCAGTTTAGTTCCATCGGCGGGCGGGAGCGGGTACGAGCAGTACTTC	CASSLVPSAGGSGYEQYF
.	TRBJ1-2	.	TRBV7-9	TGTGCCAGCACCCGAGAGGGCTATGGCTACACCTTC	CASTREGYGYTF
few	TRBJ2-1	.	TRBV27	TGTGCCAGCAGTTTAGTGAGAGGGAATGAGCAGTTCTTC	CASSLVRGNEQFF
.	TRBJ2-5	TRBD2	TRBV28	TGTGCCAGCAGTTTGGGAGGGGCAGGGAAAGAGACCCAGTACTTC	CASSLGGAGKETQYF
few	TRBJ2-3	.	TRBV10-3	TGTGCCATCAGTAGAAGCGAGAACACAGATACGCAGTATTTT	CAISRSENTDTQYF
.	TRBJ2-5	.	TRBV14	TGTGCCAGCAGCCAACTCTTCGGCATCCAAGAGACCCAGTACTTC	CASSQLFGIQETQYF
few	TRBJ1-4	.	TRBV7-6	TGTGCCAGCAGCCGTCCGGGTGAAAAACTGTTTTTT	CASSRPGEKLFF
.	TRBJ1-1	.	TRBV6-5	TGTGCCAGCAGTCCCTGGGAGTACGGAGCTTTCTTT	CASSPWEYGAFF
.	TRBJ1-1	.	TRBV9	TGTGCCAGCAGCCCCTTCGGGGTAGGCACTGAAGCTTTCTTT	CASSPFGVGTEAFF
few	TRBJ1-2	.	TRBV5-1	TGCGCCAGCAGCTTGGGACAGGCTAACTATGGCTACACCTTC	CASSLGQANYGYTF
.	TRBJ2-7	TRBD1	TRBV13	TGTGCCAGCAGCCGGCGGACAGGATACGAGCAGTACTTC	CASSRRTGYEQYF
.	TRBJ2-3	TRBD2	TRBV7-9	TGTGCCAGCAGGCGGACTAGCGGCACAGATACGCAGTATTTT	CASRRTSGTDTQYF